This T cell receptor (beta chain) appears in the sequencing data of a study of T cells after posttransplantation cyclophosphamide. Cyclophosphamide on days +3 and +4 followed busulfan-fludarabine conditioning and a marrow graft. Data came from immunoSEQ multiplex PCR; TCRdb stores just in-frame clones and leaves some out. The profile shows 15,000 to 20,000 clones, 70% to 80% of them singletons. Germline loops: CDR1 SEHNR, CDR2 FQNEAQ (reference sequence). V was pared by 3 bases and J by 4 bases, with 5 bases of the junction left unmatched. The CDR3 covers 15 residues. This material consisted of CD8+ T cells sorted from PBMCs, taken roughly 250 weeks after a stem cell transplant with posttransplant cyclophosphamide. The receptor was derived from a female patient between 40 and 55 years old who received an allogeneic stem cell transplant from a related donor, was CMV-positive, and had no GVHD. Among the T cells, some may be from the graft donor. The V call is TRBV7-9, the J call TRBJ1-3; 8 nucleotides align to TRBD1. DNA for the CDR3: TGTGCCAGCAGCTTCGGACAGGGTTTAGGAAACACCATATATTTT. It specifies CASSFGQGLGNTIYF.